The text below deals with one T cell receptor beta chain. This clonotype showed up many times. Its binding antigen is unknown. The record has no base qualities; no much larger clone is one base away. This entry belongs to a study of T cells in Graves' hyperthyroidism and ophthalmopathy (dated by TCRdb to 2018 to 2020). Concerning the study at large: Peripheral blood was sampled at the time of initial diagnosis, prior to any treatment. A discovery cohort of roughly 100 patients, roughly 45 with Graves' ophthalmopathy and approximately 55 with stable Graves' hyperthyroidism, was used to find distinguishing TCR V-J signatures. Thyroid tissue and blood T-cell repertoires from about six Graves' hyperthyroidism patients were also compared in the study. The roughly 90 discovery patients were divided at random into training and test sets in a 7:3 ratio. The paper reports TCR Vbeta CDR3 sequencing of roughly 140 peripheral blood samples: 40 to 45 ophthalmopathy, some 80 hyperthyroidism and around 17 progressor patients. An independent validation cohort of 18 to 20 hyperthyroidism patients and 17 patients who later progressed to ophthalmopathy tested prospective prediction of ophthalmopathy. After sampling, hyperthyroidism patients received methimazole starting at 30 mg daily, and ophthalmopathy patients received high-dose intravenous methylprednisolone.

The TCR beta CDR3 regions were amplified from the RNA transcripts. The TCR CDR3 was subjected to a first round of RT-PCR using the HTBI primer set and the Qiagen OneStep RT-PCR kit. Libraries were constructed in a second round of multiplex PCR, after which size selection and purification were carried out. Paired-end sequencing of the libraries was performed with 100 bp reads on an Illumina HiSeq2000. Processing in the source paper ran as follows. SOAPnuke was used to process the raw data, removing reads that contained adapters or uncalled bases, had a mean Phred below 15, or lacked an exact match to the constant primer or identifier. COPE v1.2.5 was used to merge high-quality paired reads, and clonotypes were defined as unique nucleotide sequences. MiTCR v1.1 was used to align the clonotypes against IMGT TRBV, TRBD and TRBJ reference segments. The analysis was restricted to V-J combinations with a frequency above 0.0001, which together covered about 99% of the repertoires. The TCS score was defined as the ratio of F50 (clonal expansion) to E x V (chaos), calculated using BLOSUM62-based TCRdist between CDR3 peptides within each V-J. Welch's t-statistics and random forest reduced around 550 V-J features to 10 to 15, which were used in a naive Bayes classifier (R e1071). TCRdb ran its own pipeline on the public reads, namely fastp trimming at Q25 and MiXCR clone calling, and kept in-frame beta chains. CDR3 protein duplicates are merged, each entry listing the most common genes and DNA. TCRdb, rather than the study authors, made the V and J calls. Across this sample there are about 320,000 distinct CDR3 sequences, with over 15% seen only once. The ten most abundant clones make up approximately 35% of the sample.

The study at large found these results: Blood samples also contained most of the expanded thyroid clonotypes (frequency above 0.001), which suggests that blood repertoires may reflect thyroid immune responses. In validation, the model predicted progression to ophthalmopathy a median of about 5.9 months before onset, with roughly 71% sensitivity and nearly 75% specificity. In cross-validation, a model built on a 13 V-J signature told ophthalmopathy apart from stable hyperthyroidism with under 90% sensitivity and approximately 81% specificity, and in testing the same model reached 80%/75%. Sample size was not statistically predetermined, and blinding of investigators to group allocation was not performed.

Via the germline V gene, CDR1 is MNHNS and CDR2 SASEGT. The CDR3 covers 16 residues, taking in both the cysteine and the phenylalanine. The only DNA kept is the CDR3, 48 bases in frame from the first base. V is cut back by 1 base and J by 5 bases, with 11 bases in the junction unmatched. A patient counted as having stable Graves' hyperthyroidism if no progression to ophthalmopathy occurred over 18 months of follow-up. The hyperthyroidism patients were between 18 and 65 years old and newly diagnosed, with a disease duration of less than 2 months. The study excluded patients with uncontrolled infections, other autoimmune diseases, pregnancy or lactation. Diagnoses were established on the basis of clinical symptoms, serum thyroxine and TRAb, thyroid ultrasound, and orbital computed tomography. PBMCs were separated from roughly 9.3 ml of fresh peripheral blood using Ficoll-Paque density gradient centrifugation. Total RNA was extracted using Trizol reagent, and RNA quality was assessed on an Agilent 2100 Bioanalyzer.

Recombination connected TRBV6-1 to TRBJ2-7, and TRBD2 matches 7 of the central bases. This receptor was obtained from a young man with Graves' hyperthyroidism. The material sequenced was blood. The CDR3 amino acid sequence is: CASSEVLGAGSDEQYF. The DNA sequence is as follows: TGTGCCAGCAGTGAAGTGCTCGGAGCGGGATCTGACGAGCAGTACTTC.